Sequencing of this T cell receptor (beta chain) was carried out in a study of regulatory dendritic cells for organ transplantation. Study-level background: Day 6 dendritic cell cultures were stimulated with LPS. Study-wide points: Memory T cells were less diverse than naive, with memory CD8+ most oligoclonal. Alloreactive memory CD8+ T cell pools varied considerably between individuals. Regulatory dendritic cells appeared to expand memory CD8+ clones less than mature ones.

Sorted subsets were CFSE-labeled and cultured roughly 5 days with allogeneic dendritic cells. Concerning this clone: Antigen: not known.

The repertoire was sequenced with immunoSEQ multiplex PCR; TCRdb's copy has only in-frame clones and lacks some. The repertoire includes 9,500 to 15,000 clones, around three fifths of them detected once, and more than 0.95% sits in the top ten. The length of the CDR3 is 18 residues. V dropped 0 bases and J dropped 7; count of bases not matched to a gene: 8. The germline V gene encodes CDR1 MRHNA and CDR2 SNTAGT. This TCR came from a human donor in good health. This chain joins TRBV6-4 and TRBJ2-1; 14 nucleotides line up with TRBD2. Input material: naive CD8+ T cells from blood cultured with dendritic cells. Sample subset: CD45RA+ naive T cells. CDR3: CASSDSGLAGGYANEQFF. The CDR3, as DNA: TGTGCCAGCAGTGACTCAGGACTAGCGGGGGGCTATGCTAATGAGCAGTTCTTC.